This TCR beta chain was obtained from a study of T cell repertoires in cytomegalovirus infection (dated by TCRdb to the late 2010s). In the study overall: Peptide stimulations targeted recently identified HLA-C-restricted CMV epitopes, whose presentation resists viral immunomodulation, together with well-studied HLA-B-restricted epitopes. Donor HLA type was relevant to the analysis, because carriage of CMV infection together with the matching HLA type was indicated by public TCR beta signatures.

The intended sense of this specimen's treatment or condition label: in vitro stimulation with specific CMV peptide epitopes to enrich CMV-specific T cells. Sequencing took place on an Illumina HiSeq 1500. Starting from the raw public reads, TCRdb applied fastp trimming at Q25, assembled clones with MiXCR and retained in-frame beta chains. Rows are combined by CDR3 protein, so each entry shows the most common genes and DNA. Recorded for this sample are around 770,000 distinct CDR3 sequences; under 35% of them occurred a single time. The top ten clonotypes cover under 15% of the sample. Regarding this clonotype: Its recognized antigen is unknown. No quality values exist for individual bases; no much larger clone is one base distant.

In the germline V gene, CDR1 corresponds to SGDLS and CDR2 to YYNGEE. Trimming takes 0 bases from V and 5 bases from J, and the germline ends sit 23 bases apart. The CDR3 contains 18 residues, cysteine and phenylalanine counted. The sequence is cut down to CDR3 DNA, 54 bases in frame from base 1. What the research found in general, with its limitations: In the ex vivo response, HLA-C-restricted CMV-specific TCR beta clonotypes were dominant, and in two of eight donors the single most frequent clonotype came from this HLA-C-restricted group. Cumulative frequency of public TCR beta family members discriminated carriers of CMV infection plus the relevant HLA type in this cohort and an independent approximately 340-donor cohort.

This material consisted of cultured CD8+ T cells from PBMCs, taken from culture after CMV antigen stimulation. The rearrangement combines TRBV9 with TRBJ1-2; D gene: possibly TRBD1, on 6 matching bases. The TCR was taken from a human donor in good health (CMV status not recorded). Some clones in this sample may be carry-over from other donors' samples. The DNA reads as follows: TGTGCCAGCAGCGTAGGTGAGAGTGACAGGTACTGCGGTTATGGCTACACCTTC. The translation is CASSVGESDRYCGYGYTF.